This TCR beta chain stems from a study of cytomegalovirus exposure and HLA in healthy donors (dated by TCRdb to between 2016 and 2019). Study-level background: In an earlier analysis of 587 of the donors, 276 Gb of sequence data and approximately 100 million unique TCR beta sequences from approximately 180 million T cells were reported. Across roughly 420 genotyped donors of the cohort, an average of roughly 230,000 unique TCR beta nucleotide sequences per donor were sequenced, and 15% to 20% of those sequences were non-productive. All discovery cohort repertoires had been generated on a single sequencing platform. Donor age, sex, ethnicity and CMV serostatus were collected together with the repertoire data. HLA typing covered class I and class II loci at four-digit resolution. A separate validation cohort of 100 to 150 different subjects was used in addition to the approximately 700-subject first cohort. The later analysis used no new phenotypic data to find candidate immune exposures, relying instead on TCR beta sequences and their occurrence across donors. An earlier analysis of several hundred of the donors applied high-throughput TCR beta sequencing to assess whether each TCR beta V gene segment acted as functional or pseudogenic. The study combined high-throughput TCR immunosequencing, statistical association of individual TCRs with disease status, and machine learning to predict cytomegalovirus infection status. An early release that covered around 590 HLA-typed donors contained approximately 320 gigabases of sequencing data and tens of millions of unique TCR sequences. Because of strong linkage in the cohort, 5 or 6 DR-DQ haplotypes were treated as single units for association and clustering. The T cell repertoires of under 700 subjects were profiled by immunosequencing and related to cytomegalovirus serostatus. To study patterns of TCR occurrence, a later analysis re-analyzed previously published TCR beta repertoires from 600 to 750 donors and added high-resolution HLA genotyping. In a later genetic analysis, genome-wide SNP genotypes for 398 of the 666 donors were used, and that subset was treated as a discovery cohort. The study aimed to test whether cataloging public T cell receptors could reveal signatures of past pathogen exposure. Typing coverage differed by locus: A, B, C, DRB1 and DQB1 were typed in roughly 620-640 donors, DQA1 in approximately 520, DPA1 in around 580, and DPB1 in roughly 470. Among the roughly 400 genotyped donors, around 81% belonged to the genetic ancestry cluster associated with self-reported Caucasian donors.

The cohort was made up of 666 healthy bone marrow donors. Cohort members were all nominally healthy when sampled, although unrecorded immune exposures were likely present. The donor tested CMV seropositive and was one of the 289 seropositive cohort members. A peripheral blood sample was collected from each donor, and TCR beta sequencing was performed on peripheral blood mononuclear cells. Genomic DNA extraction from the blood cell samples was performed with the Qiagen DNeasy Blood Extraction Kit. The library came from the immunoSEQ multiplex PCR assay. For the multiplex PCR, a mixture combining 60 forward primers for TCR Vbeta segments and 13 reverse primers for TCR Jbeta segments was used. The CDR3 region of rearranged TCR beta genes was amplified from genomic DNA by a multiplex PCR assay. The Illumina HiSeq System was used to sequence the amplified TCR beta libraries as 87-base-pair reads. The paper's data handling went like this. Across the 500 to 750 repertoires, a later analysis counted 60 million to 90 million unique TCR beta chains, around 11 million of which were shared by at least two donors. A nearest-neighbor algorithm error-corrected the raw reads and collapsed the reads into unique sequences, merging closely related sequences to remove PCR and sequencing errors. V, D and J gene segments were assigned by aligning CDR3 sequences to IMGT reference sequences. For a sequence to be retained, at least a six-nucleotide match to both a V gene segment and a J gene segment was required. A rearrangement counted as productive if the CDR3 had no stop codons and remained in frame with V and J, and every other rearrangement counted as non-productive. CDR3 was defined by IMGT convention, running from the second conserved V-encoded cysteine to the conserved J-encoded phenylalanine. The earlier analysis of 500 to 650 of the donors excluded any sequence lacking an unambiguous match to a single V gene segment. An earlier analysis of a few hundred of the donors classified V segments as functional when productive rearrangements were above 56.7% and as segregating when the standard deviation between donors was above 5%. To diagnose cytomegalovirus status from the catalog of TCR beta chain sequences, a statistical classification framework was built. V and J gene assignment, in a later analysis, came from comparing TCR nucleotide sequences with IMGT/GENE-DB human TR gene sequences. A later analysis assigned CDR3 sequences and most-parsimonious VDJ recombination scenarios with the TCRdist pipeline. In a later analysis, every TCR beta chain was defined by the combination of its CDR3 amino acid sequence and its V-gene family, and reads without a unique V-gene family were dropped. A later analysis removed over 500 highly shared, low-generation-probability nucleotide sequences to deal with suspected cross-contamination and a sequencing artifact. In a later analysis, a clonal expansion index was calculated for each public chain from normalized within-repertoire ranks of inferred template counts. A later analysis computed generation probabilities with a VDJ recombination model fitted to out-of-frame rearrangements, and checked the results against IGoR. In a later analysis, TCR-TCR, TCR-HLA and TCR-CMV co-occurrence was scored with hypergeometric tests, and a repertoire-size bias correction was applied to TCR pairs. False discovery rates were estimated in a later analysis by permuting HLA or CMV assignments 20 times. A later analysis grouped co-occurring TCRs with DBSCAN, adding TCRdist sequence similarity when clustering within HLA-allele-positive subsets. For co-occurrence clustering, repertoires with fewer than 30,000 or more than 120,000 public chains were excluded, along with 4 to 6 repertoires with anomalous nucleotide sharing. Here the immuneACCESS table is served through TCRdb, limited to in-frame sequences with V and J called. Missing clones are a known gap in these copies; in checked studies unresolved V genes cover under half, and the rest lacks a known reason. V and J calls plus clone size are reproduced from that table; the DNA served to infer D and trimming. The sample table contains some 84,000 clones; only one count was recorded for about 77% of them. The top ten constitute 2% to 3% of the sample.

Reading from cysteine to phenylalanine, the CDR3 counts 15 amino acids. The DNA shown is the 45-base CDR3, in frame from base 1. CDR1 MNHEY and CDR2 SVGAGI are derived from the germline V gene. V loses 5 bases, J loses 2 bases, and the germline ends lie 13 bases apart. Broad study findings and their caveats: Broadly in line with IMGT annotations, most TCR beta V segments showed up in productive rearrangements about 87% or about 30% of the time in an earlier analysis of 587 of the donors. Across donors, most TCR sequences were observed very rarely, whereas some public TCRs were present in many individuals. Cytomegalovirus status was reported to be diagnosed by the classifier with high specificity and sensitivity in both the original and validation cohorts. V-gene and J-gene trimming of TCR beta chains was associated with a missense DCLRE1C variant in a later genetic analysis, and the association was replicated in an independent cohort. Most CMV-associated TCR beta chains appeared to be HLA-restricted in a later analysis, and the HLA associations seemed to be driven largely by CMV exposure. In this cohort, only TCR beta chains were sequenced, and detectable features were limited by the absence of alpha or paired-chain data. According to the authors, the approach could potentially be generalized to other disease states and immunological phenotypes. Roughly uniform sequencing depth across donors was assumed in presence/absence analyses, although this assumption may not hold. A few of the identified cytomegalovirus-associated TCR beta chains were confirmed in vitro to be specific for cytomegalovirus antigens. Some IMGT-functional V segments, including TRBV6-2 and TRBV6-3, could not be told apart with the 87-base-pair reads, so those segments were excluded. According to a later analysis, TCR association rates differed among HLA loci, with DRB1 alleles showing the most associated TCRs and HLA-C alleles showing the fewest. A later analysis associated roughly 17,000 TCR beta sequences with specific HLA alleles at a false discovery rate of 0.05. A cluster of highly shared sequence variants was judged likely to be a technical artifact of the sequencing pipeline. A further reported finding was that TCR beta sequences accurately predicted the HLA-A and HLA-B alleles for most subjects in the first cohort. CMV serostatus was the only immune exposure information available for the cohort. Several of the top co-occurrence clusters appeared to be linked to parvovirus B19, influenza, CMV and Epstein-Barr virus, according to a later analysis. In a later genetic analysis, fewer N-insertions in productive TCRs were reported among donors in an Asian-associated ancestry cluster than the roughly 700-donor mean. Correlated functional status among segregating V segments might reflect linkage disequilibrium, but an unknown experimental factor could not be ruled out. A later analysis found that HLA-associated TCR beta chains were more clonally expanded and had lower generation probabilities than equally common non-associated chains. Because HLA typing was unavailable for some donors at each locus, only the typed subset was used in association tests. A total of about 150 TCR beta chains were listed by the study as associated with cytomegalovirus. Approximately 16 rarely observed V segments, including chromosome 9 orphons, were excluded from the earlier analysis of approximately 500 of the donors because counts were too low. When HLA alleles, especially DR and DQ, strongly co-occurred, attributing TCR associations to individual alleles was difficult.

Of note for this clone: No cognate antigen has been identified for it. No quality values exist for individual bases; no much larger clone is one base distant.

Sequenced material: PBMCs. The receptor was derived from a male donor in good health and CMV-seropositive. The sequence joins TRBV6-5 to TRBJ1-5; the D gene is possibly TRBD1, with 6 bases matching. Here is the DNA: TGTGCCAGCAGTCCCGCCCCAGGGGGCAATCAGCCCCAGCATTTT. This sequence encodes CASSPAPGGNQPQHF.